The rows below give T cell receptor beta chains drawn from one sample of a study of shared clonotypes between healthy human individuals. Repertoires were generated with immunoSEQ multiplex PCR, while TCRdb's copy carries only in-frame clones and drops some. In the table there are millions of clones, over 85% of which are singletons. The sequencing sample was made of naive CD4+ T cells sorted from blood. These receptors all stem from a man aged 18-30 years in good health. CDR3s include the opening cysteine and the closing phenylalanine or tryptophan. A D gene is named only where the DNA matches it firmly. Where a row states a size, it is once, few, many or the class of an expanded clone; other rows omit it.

CAISRAGARDEQFF	TGTGCCATCAGTCGGGCGGGAGCCCGGGATGAGCAGTTCTTC	TRBJ2-1	14	TRBD2	TRBV10-3	.
CSVGTGGRSANEKLFF	TGCAGCGTCGGGACAGGGGGGAGGTCGGCTAATGAAAAACTGTTTTTT	TRBJ1-4	16	TRBD1	TRBV29-1	.
CASSSPRGSNSPLHF	TGTGCCAGCAGCTCCCCGCGGGGGTCCAATTCACCCCTCCACTTT	TRBJ1-6	15	.	TRBV5-8	.
CAWSATQGKGQPQHF	TGTGCCTGGAGTGCCACGCAGGGGAAGGGCCAGCCCCAGCATTTT	TRBJ1-5	15	.	TRBV30	.
CASRDPRWTYEQYF	TGTGCCAGCAGGGACCCCCGCTGGACCTACGAGCAGTACTTC	TRBJ2-7	14	.	TRBV6-5	once
CASSFGRGATNEKLFF	TGTGCCAGCAGTTTTGGCAGGGGGGCAACTAATGAAAAACTGTTTTTT	TRBJ1-4	16	TRBD1	TRBV28	.
CASSYGKGETQYF	TGTGCCAGCAGTTACGGGAAGGGGGAGACCCAGTACTTC	TRBJ2-5	13	.	TRBV6-8	.
CASSLAGRNDQPQHF	TGTGCCAGCAGTTTAGCAGGGCGTAACGATCAGCCCCAGCATTTT	TRBJ1-5	15	.	TRBV28	few
CASSDSPGGQGAQHF	TGTGCCAGCAGTGACTCGCCAGGCGGGCAGGGGGCCCAGCATTTT	TRBJ1-5	15	TRBD1	TRBV6-4	.
CASSQERPLGTLRDTDTQYF	TGCGCCAGCAGCCAAGAGCGCCCCCTAGGGACTCTTCGGGACACAGATACGCAGTATTTT	TRBJ2-3	20	.	TRBV4-1	.
CAITGQEGEKLFF	TGTGCCATCACGGGACAGGAGGGGGAAAAACTGTTTTTT	TRBJ1-4	13	TRBD1	TRBV10-3	once
CASSRGGLQETQYF	TGTGCCAGCAGCCGGGGGGGTTTACAAGAGACCCAGTACTTC	TRBJ2-5	14	TRBD2	TRBV27	.
CAWSDQAGRSNQPQHF	TGTGCCTGGAGTGATCAGGCAGGGCGAAGCAATCAGCCCCAGCATTTT	TRBJ1-5	16	.	TRBV30	.
CASSDKETQYF	TGTGCCAGCTCAGACAAAGAGACCCAGTACTTC	TRBJ2-5	11	.	TRBV18	once
CASSAEGNTEAFF	TGTGCCAGCAGCGCCGAGGGGAACACTGAAGCTTTCTTT	TRBJ1-1	13	.	TRBV11-2	.